The 29 T cell receptor beta chains below all came from one sample that was sequenced in a study of CD8 T cells in Susac syndrome. Reverse transcription of roughly 0.45 to 1 ug RNA was carried out with random hexamers. One entry per CDR3 protein, called by TCRdb with MiXCR from the immunoSEQ multiplex PCR reads. The table records 160,000 or so distinct CDR3 sequences, nearly 97% of them present only once. Sequencing was performed on CD8+ T cells from PBMCs. Receptors originate from a human donor with multiple sclerosis.

The V gene is TRBV29-1, the J gene TRBJ2-5; D is undetermined. The CDR3 spans 10 residues. CDR1 SQVTM and CDR2 ANQGSEA come from the germline V gene. V lost 2 bases to trimming and J lost 5 bases, with 3 bases between them. The CDR3 reads CSVERETQYF. Here the CDR3 DNA reads TGCAGCGTTGAACGGGAGACCCAGTACTTC.

The rearrangement uses TRBV9 and TRBJ1-4, with D tentatively TRBD1 (5 bases). V lost 4 bases and J lost 0, with 10 bases in between. The CDR3 spans 15 residues. The germline V gene has CDR1 SGDLS and CDR2 YYNGEE. CDR3 sequence: CASSPRGATNEKLFF. The CDR3 DNA is TGTGCCAGCAGCCCCCGGGGGGCAACTAATGAAAAACTGTTTTTT.

CDR3 sequence: CASSPKTGAGTEAFF. The CDR3 DNA sequence: TGTGCCAGCAGCCCCAAGACAGGGGCGGGGACTGAAGCTTTCTTT. This chain links TRBV7-9 with TRBJ1-1, with 8 nucleotides matching TRBD1. Germline-derived CDR1 and CDR2 are SEHNR and FQNEAQ (reference sequence). The V and J ends lost 5 bases and 5 bases, in that order; junction bases with no gene match: 10. The CDR3 has 15 residues.

CDR3 sequence (DNA): TGTGCCAGCAGTTATTCCCGGGACAGCAATCAGCCCCAGCATTTT. The encoded protein is CASSYSRDSNQPQHF. The rearrangement links TRBV2 to TRBJ1-5; a weak D match, TRBD1 (5 bases). There are 15 residues in the CDR3. Trimming took 5 bases from V and 1 from J, leaving 12 bases between them. Germline V gene lookup returns CDR1 SNHLY and CDR2 FYNNEI.

The chain joins TRBV27 to TRBJ2-2, with D unclear. Looked up from germline, CDR1 is MNHEY and CDR2 is SMNVEV (reference sequence). There are 17 residues in the CDR3. V dropped 2 bases and J dropped 0 bases, with 13 bases sitting between them. CDR3 sequence reads: CASSLTPRNPNTGELFF. The CDR3 DNA reads as TGTGCCAGCAGTTTAACACCCCGGAACCCGAACACCGGGGAGCTGTTTTTT.

The chain is built from TRBV4-1 and TRBJ1-1; tentative D call: TRBD1 (6 bases). Germline V CDR1 and CDR2: MGHRA, YSYEKL. Between the trimmed V and J ends, which lost 2 bases and 0 bases, there was a span of 7 bases. The CDR3 contains 14 residues. This chain's CDR3 is CASSQTGLNTEAFF. CDR3 sequence (DNA): TGCGCCAGCAGCCAAACAGGGTTGAACACTGAAGCTTTCTTT.

As DNA, the CDR3 is TGTGCCAGCAGCTTGAAGGGGGCTAATTTCAATGAGCAGTTCTTC. Amino acids: CASSLKGANFNEQFF. The rearrangement uses TRBV5-4 and TRBJ2-1; 7 nucleotides match TRBD1. Trimming cost V 1 base and J 6 bases; bases outside gene matches: 7. This CDR3 is 15 amino acids long. Germline lookup yields CDR1 SGHNT and CDR2 YYREEE (reference sequence).

The rearrangement links TRBV6-6 to TRBJ2-1; D might be TRBD2 (5 bases). Between the trimmed V and J ends, which lost 2 bases and 1 base, there was a span of 9 bases. The germline CDR1 and CDR2 sequences are MNHNY and SVGAGI (reference sequence). The CDR3 runs 15 residues. CDR3 DNA sequence: TGTGCCAGCAGTTACAAAGCGGTTTCCTACAATGAGCAGTTCTTC. This translates into CASSYKAVSYNEQFF.

V usage is TRBV28 and J usage is TRBJ2-7; D remains ambiguous. CDR3 length: 13 residues. Trimming pared 4 bases from V and 6 bases from J, leaving 13 bases between. Germline assignment: CDR1 MDHEN and CDR2 SYDVKM. The CDR3 is CASSSPVWGEQYV. The CDR3 bases are TGTGCCAGCAGTTCCCCGGTGTGGGGCGAGCAGTACGTC.

The chain has TRBV9 and TRBJ2-1; 9 bases are shared with TRBD1. Germline assignment: CDR1 SGDLS and CDR2 YYNGEE. CDR3 length: 16 amino acids. V was pared by 4 bases and J by 4 bases, with 9 bases of the junction left unmatched. The CDR3 region has the DNA TGTGCCAGCAGCCCACGCGGACAGGGGTTGTACAATGAGCAGTTCTTC. Its protein is CASSPRGQGLYNEQFF.

This clonotype was detected only once. The chain employs TRBV7-9 and TRBJ2-5, with a tentative D call TRBD2 (5 bases). Per the germline V gene, CDR1 is SEHNR and CDR2 is FQNEAQ (reference sequence). CDR3 length: 17 amino acids. V gave up 5 bases and J gave up 1 base, with 20 bases separating them. The CDR3 region has the DNA TGTGCCAGCAGCGCCCCCCGGGGAGCCAGGCCCCAAGAGACCCAGTACTTC. It encodes CASSAPRGARPQETQYF.

The rearrangement uses TRBV6-5 and TRBJ2-6; no reliable D call. The ends were cut back, 4 bases at V and 6 bases at J, with 4 bases in the middle. CDR3 size: 12 residues. Germline V gives CDR1 MNHEY, CDR2 SVGAGI. The CDR3 nucleotides read TGTGCCAGCAGTTGGCAGGCCAACGTCCTGACTTTC. It codes for CASSWQANVLTF.

The chain couples TRBV27 to TRBJ1-2, with D unresolved. Between the trimmed V and J ends, which lost 5 bases and 1 base, there was a span of 11 bases. Germline CDR1 MNHEY, CDR2 SMNVEV (reference sequence). This CDR3 has 14 amino acids. CDR3 sequence reads: CASSPMGNNYGYTF. CDR3 nucleotides: TGTGCCAGCAGTCCAATGGGGAATAACTATGGCTACACCTTC.

The V and J genes are TRBV19 and TRBJ1-1; no definite D call. The CDR3 extends over 11 amino acids. Germline V gives CDR1 LNHDA, CDR2 SQIVND (reference sequence). V was cut by 8 bases and J by 10 bases, with 14 bases left in between. The CDR3 DNA sequence: TGTGCCAGTCGCGCTCCAGAGGGAGCTTTCTTT. This translates into CASRAPEGAFF. Using reference TRBV19 and TRBJ1-1 for the parts outside the CDR3, the full variable domain is DGGITQSPKYLFRKEGQNVTLSCEQNLNHDAMYWYRQDPGQGLRLIYYSQIVNDFQKGDIAEGYSVSREKKESFPLTVTSAQKNPTAFYLCASRAPEGAFFGQGTRLTVV.

The chain is built from TRBV4-1 and TRBJ1-2, with 7 bases that match TRBD1. The V gene's germline CDR1 is MGHRA and CDR2 YSYEKL. Trimming removed 5 bases from V and 2 bases from J; junction bases left unmatched: 5. This CDR3 region has 14 residues. The chain's CDR3 is CASSADRVNYGYTF. For the CDR3, the DNA is TGCGCCAGCAGCGCCGACAGGGTGAACTATGGCTACACCTTC.

This rearrangement joins TRBV9 to TRBJ1-1; the match to TRBD1 covers 7 bases. V gave up 0 bases and J gave up 7 bases; unmatched junction bases: 15. The CDR3 loop spans 17 amino acids. Germline assignment: CDR1 SGDLS and CDR2 YYNGEE. Here the CDR3 DNA reads TGTGCCAGCAGCGTAGAAGGCAGGGGGGTTGTGAATGGTGAAGCTTTCTTT. This codes for CASSVEGRGVVNGEAFF.

The J gene is TRBJ2-1, the V gene TRBV5-6; D not resolved. CDR3 length: 13 residues. Germline assignment: CDR1 SGHDT and CDR2 YYEEEE. Trimming cost V 4 bases and J 7 bases, with 12 bases left between them. DNA for the CDR3: TGTGCCAGCAGCCTGGGATCGCCAAATGAGCAGTTCTTC. Residues: CASSLGSPNEQFF.

The V and J genes are TRBV5-1 and TRBJ2-1, with 7 positions matching TRBD1. The CDR3 runs 14 residues. The V and J ends lost 1 base and 10 bases, in that order; junction bases with no gene match: 8. The germline CDR1 and CDR2 sequences are SGHRS and YFSETQ. The CDR3 sequence is CASSLIEGAKEQFF. The CDR3 bases are TGCGCCAGCAGCTTGATAGAGGGGGCAAAGGAGCAGTTCTTC.

J is TRBJ2-3 and V is TRBV9; D possibly corresponds to TRBD2 (6 bases). This CDR3 is 14 amino acids long. Germline lookup yields CDR1 SGDLS and CDR2 YYNGEE. The V end was cut by 4 bases, the J end by 5 bases, with 14 bases between. CDR3 nucleotides: TGTGCCAGCAGCTCGGGGGTCGTGGGAGATACGCAGTATTTT. Translated: CASSSGVVGDTQYF.

The chain is built from TRBV3-1 and TRBJ1-2; TRBD1 matches at 7 bases. This CDR3 has 14 residues. The germline CDR1 and CDR2 sequences are LGHDT and YNNKEL (reference sequence). V lost 4 bases, J lost 8 bases, and 10 bases stayed unmatched. The CDR3 sequence: CASSPVKGGEGYTF. The CDR3 region has the DNA TGTGCCAGCAGCCCCGTAAAAGGGGGCGAGGGCTACACCTTC.

J is TRBJ1-2 and V is TRBV4-1; D is unclear. The V gene lost 5 bases and the J gene lost 3 bases, with 16 bases spanning the gap. The CDR3 sequence is 15 residues long. Germline CDR1 reads MGHRA; CDR2 reads YSYEKL. The CDR3 loop is CASSTVLLSDYGYTF. Written as DNA, the CDR3 is TGCGCCAGCAGCACCGTTTTACTGTCAGACTATGGCTACACCTTC.

The V gene is TRBV3-1, the J gene TRBJ2-5, with 10 positions matching TRBD2. Germline lookup yields CDR1 LGHDT and CDR2 YNNKEL (reference sequence). Trimming cost V 1 base and J 4 bases; bases outside gene matches: 6. CDR3 length: 16 amino acids. CDR3 DNA sequence: TGTGCCAGCAGCCAAGCGGTAGCGGGGGGCCGAGAGACCCAGTACTTC. Protein sequence: CASSQAVAGGRETQYF.

The V call is TRBV15, the J call TRBJ1-5, with 8 bases lining up with TRBD1. With V trimmed by 0 bases and J by 4 bases, 11 bases remained unmatched. Germline loops: CDR1 LNHNV, CDR2 YYDKDF (reference sequence). This CDR3 has 18 residues. The chain's CDR3 is CATSRDRVGTGWNQPQHF. The CDR3 DNA sequence: TGTGCCACCAGCAGAGACCGAGTCGGGACAGGCTGGAATCAGCCCCAGCATTTT.

J is TRBJ2-5 and V is TRBV11-3; D gene unclear. The ends were cut back, 5 bases at V and 1 base at J, with 8 bases in the middle. This CDR3 has 13 amino acids. Germline V gene lookup returns CDR1 SGHNT and CDR2 YENEEA. This chain's CDR3 is CASSPGIQETQYF. The CDR3 DNA is TGTGCCAGCAGCCCGGGCATCCAAGAGACCCAGTACTTC.

The chain is built from TRBV14 and TRBJ2-1; no clear D gene. V was shortened by 1 base and J by 10 bases, with 5 bases between the two germline ends. The CDR3 runs to 11 residues. Germline CDR1 is SGHDN and CDR2 is FVKESK. The CDR3 protein is CASSQGTEQFF. The CDR3 DNA sequence: TGTGCCAGCAGCCAAGGAACGGAGCAGTTCTTC.

CDR3 sequence: CSAAGQGDGQPQHF. The CDR3 coding sequence is TGCAGTGCCGCGGGACAGGGCGACGGTCAGCCCCAGCATTTT. This chain joins TRBV20-1 and TRBJ1-5, with 9 bases fitting TRBD1. V shed 6 bases and J 6 bases; nucleotides not matched to a gene: 9. The CDR3 has 14 amino acids. Germline V gene lookup returns CDR1 DFQATT and CDR2 SNEGSKA (reference sequence).

The chain couples TRBV14 to TRBJ1-2; possibly TRBD1 for D (6 bases). Trimming removed 4 bases from V and 8 bases from J, with 20 bases in between. In germline, CDR1 is SGHDN, CDR2 FVKESK. The CDR3 runs to 15 residues. The CDR3 nucleotides are TGTGCCAGCAGCCGAACCGGGACACGGAGTAAAGGCTACACCTTC. This encodes CASSRTGTRSKGYTF.

This chain joins TRBV3-1 and TRBJ1-2; D may be TRBD1 (6 bases). From germline, CDR1 is LGHDT and CDR2 YNNKEL (reference sequence). This CDR3 has 16 amino acids. Trimming stripped 2 bases from V and 6 bases from J, with 19 bases between. The CDR3 region has the DNA TGTGCCAGCAGCCAACACCGGACAGAGCGCGGCGATGGCTACACCTTC. This sequence encodes CASSQHRTERGDGYTF. Full variable domain (rest looked up from reference TRBV3-1 and TRBJ1-2): DTAVSQTPKYLVTQMGNDKSIKCEQNLGHDTMYWYKQDSKKFLKIMFSYNNKELIINETVPNRFSPKSPDKAHLNLHINSLELGDSAVYFCASSQHRTERGDGYTFGSGTRLTVV.

The V and J genes are TRBV29-1 and TRBJ2-1; either TRBD1 or TRBD2 may fit D (12 bases each). V was shortened by 8 bases and J by 10 bases, with 39 bases between the two germline ends. The germline gives CDR1 SQVTM, CDR2 ANQGSEA. The CDR3 is 19 residues long. CDR3 region: CSNRDRGRRLAGDIREQFF. The CDR3 coding sequence is TGCAGCAACCGGGACAGGGGGCGTCGACTAGCGGGGGACATTAGAGAGCAGTTCTTC.